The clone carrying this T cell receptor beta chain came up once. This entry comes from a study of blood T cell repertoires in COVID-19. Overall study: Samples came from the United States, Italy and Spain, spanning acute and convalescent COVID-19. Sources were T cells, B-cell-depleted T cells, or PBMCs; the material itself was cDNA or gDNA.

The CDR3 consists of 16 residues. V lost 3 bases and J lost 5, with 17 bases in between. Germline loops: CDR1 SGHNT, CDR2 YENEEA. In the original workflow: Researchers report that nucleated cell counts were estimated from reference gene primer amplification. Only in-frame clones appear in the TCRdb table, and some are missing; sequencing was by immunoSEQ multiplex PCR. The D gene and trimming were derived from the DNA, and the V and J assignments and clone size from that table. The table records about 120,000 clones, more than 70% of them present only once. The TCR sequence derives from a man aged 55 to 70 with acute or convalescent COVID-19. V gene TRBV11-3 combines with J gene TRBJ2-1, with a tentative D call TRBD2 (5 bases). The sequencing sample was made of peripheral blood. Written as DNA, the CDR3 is TGTGCCAGCAGCTTGGGCCCCGGGGTACAAAACAATGAGCAGTTCTTC. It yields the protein CASSLGPGVQNNEQFF.